Presented here are 26 T cell receptor beta chains from one specimen sequenced in a study of radiotherapy plus CTLA-4 blockade in lung cancer. TCRdb's table, derived via immunoSEQ multiplex PCR, lists solely in-frame clones and lacks some. The profile shows 85,000 to 100,000 clones, roughly 78% of them singletons. Sample: peripheral blood, taken from a patient treated with radiotherapy plus ipilimumab. The receptors were sampled from a human donor with non-small cell lung cancer that progressed on radiotherapy plus ipilimumab.

There are a few counts of this clone. The chain recombines TRBV7-9 with TRBJ1-1; 7 bases match TRBD1. Germline V CDR1 and CDR2: SEHNR, FQNEAQ (reference sequence). CDR3 length: 15 amino acids. V shed 2 bases and J 2 bases; nucleotides not matched to a gene: 5. CDR3 in DNA: TGTGCCAGCAGCTTACTTACAGGGGCAAACACTGAAGCTTTCTTT. Translated: CASSLLTGANTEAFF.

This clone has only one observation. V gene TRBV7-2 combines with J gene TRBJ2-3; 9 bases match TRBD2. The CDR3 has 14 residues. Germline V gives CDR1 SGHTA, CDR2 FQGNSA. The junction had 0 bases not matched to a gene; V was cut back by 2 bases and J by 3 bases. In DNA form, the CDR3 reads TGTGCCAGCAGCTTAACTAGCGGGACAGATACGCAGTATTTT. It encodes CASSLTSGTDTQYF.

Worth noting for this clone: At one end the junction does not follow the germline gene, possibly because of a read error. This chain links TRBV7-7 with TRBJ2-5, with a weak D call TRBD2 (5 bases). This CDR3 has 13 residues. From germline, CDR1 is SSHAT and CDR2 FNYEAQ (reference sequence). Written as DNA, the CDR3 is TGTGCTAGCAGCTTAGCGCAAGGAGAGACCCAGTACTTC. Protein: CASSLAQGETQYF.

The chain uses TRBV27 and TRBJ2-7; 9 bases are a match to TRBD1. The CDR3 is made up of 14 amino acids. Germline CDR1 MNHEY, CDR2 SMNVEV (reference sequence). V was clipped by 6 bases and J by 3 bases; unmatched bases: 6. The CDR3 reads CASRPSGQGYEQYF. CDR3 DNA sequence: TGTGCCAGCAGACCCTCGGGACAGGGCTACGAGCAGTACTTC.

This clone was counted only a few times. The chain carries TRBV5-1 and TRBJ1-5, with TRBD1 identical over 7 bases. Per germline, CDR1 SGHRS and CDR2 YFSETQ. V was pared by 7 bases and J by 7 bases, with 8 bases of the junction left unmatched. The CDR3 runs to 13 residues. The CDR3, as DNA: TGCGCCAGCCGCCGGGACAGCGGCCAGCCCCAGCATTTT. This gives the protein CASRRDSGQPQHF.

The chain has TRBV19 and TRBJ2-1; possible D gene TRBD1, 5 bases. In germline, CDR1 is LNHDA, CDR2 SQIVND (reference sequence). Trimming removed 7 bases at V and 0 bases at J, with 13 bases between. The CDR3 loop spans 15 amino acids. As DNA, the CDR3 is TGTGCCAGTACCAAGGGGCAGAACTCCTACAATGAGCAGTTCTTC. This sequence encodes CASTKGQNSYNEQFF.

The chain recombines TRBV29-1 with TRBJ1-2; D may be TRBD1 (5 bases). CDR3 length: 14 amino acids. Per germline, CDR1 SQVTM and CDR2 ANQGSEA. V lost 4 bases to trimming and J lost 2 bases, with 14 bases between them. In nucleotides, the CDR3 is TGCAGCGTTGGATCCCGGGGGACCAACTATGGCTACACCTTC. Amino acids: CSVGSRGTNYGYTF.

This sequence joins TRBV6-1 and TRBJ1-3, with 7 bases that match TRBD1. The ends lost 10 bases at V and 0 bases at J; junction bases unmatched: 9. Germline-derived CDR1 and CDR2 are MNHNS and SASEGT. The CDR3 runs to 15 residues. CDR3 amino acids: CAISWTGRSGNTIYF. The CDR3 DNA reads as TGTGCCATCTCATGGACAGGCCGCTCTGGAAACACCATATATTTT.

The rearrangement joins TRBV28 to TRBJ2-7, with TRBD2 as a possible D gene (6 bases). Germline V gene lookup returns CDR1 MDHEN and CDR2 SYDVKM. The CDR3 spans 12 residues. V was pared by 7 bases and J by 2 bases, with 9 bases between. CDR3 coding DNA: TGTGCCAGCATCGGAGGGGCCTACGAGCAGTACTTC. This encodes CASIGGAYEQYF.

Worth noting for this clone: Relative to the germline gene, one junction end is altered; a read error may explain this. At the DNA level, this CDR3 is encoded by other sequences in the same sample as well. This chain joins TRBV2 and TRBJ1-1; 8 bases fit TRBD1. Per germline, CDR1 SNHLY and CDR2 FYNNEI. The CDR3 has 15 residues. The CDR3 loop reads CASRADLTGDTEAFF. The CDR3 nucleotides are TGTGCCAGCAGGGCGGATTTGACAGGGGACACTGAGGCTTTCTTT.

V and J are TRBV6-1 and TRBJ2-1, with D possibly being TRBD1 or TRBD2 (7 bases each). Trimming took 2 bases from V and 9 from J, leaving 29 bases between them. The CDR3 spans 19 residues. Germline CDR1 reads MNHNS; CDR2 reads SASEGT. The CDR3 DNA follows: TGTGCCAGCAGTGAAATTTGGATTACGGCAGGGGGGGGACCGGTTGAGCAGTTCTTC. Translation: CASSEIWITAGGGPVEQFF.

In this sample, this clone turned up many times. CDR3 in DNA: TGTGCCAGCAGCCTACCGAGAGAAGGCACTGAAGCTTTCTTT. This codes for CASSLPREGTEAFF. This sequence joins TRBV2 and TRBJ1-1; D is ambiguous. This CDR3 is built from 14 residues. Germline-derived CDR1 and CDR2 are SNHLY and FYNNEI. V lost 6 bases to trimming and J lost 4 bases, with 15 bases between them.

V gene TRBV13 combines with J gene TRBJ1-2; 8 bases are a match to TRBD1. The germline V gene encodes CDR1 PRHDT and CDR2 FYEKMQ (reference sequence). V was pared by 5 bases and J by 7 bases, with 9 bases of the junction left unmatched. The CDR3 sequence is 14 residues long. As DNA, the CDR3 is TGTGCCAGCAGCCTCACAGGGGGTGTTGGTGGCTACACCTTC. Translation: CASSLTGGVGGYTF.

Remarks on this clone: At one end the junction does not follow the germline gene, possibly because of a read error. The chain is built from TRBV5-8 and TRBJ1-2; D is perhaps TRBD1 (5 bases). This CDR3 spans 13 amino acids. Germline V CDR1 and CDR2: SGHTS, YDEGEE. The chain's CDR3 is CASSLDDSEREVF. The CDR3 region has the DNA TGTGCCAGCAGCTTGGACGACAGTGAAAGAGAGGTGTTC.

The chain couples TRBV28 to TRBJ1-1; 11 bases match TRBD1. Germline V gene sequence: CDR1 MDHEN, CDR2 SYDVKM. V was clipped by 3 bases and J by 5 bases; unmatched bases: 2. The length of the CDR3 is 14 residues. The CDR3 DNA reads TGTGCCAGCAGTTTGGACAGGGGGCGAACTGAAGCTTTCTTT. Protein product: CASSLDRGRTEAFF. The full variable domain, rest sourced from reference TRBV28 and TRBJ1-1, is DVKVTQSSRYLVKRTGEKVFLECVQDMDHENMFWYRQDPGLGLRLIYFSYDVKMKEKGDIPEGYSVSREKKERFSLILESASTNQTSMYLCASSLDRGRTEAFFGQGTRLTVV.

The count of this clone is one. The rearrangement joins TRBV14 to TRBJ2-7; D is tentatively TRBD1 or TRBD2 (5 bases each). Trimming left V 1 base short and J 7 bases short, with 20 bases between. This CDR3 comprises 16 residues. Looked up from germline, CDR1 is SGHDN and CDR2 is FVKESK. Here the CDR3 reads CASSQVYGDPYEEQYF. CDR3 nucleotide sequence: TGTGCCAGCAGCCAAGTTTACGGGGACCCCTATGAGGAGCAGTACTTC.

The genes are TRBV30 and TRBJ1-5; D not certain. Germline CDR1 is GTSNPN and CDR2 is SVGIG (reference sequence). The V end lost 3 bases, the J end lost 2 bases, and 8 bases lay between the germline ends. This CDR3 has 13 residues. As DNA, the CDR3 is TGTGCCTGGAGCCGGGCAGGCAATCAGCCCCAGCATTTT. As protein: CAWSRAGNQPQHF.

The chain links TRBV4-1 to TRBJ1-5, with D possibly being TRBD1 (6 bases). Trimming left V 0 bases short and J 6 bases short, with 18 bases between. This CDR3 comprises 17 residues. CDR1 is MGHRA, CDR2 YSYEKL, per germline. The CDR3 nucleotides are TGCGCCAGCAGCCAAGATAGGTCACGGGGGGCAGGTCAGCCCCAGCATTTT. Encoded protein: CASSQDRSRGAGQPQHF.

The chain joins TRBV11-3 to TRBJ2-1; TRBD2 might be the D (6 bases). Between the trimmed V and J ends, which lost 1 base and 4 bases, there was a span of 11 bases. Germline values: CDR1 SGHNT, CDR2 YENEEA. The CDR3 sequence is 15 residues long. The CDR3 sequence is CASSLGTTGYNEQFF. In DNA form, the CDR3 reads TGTGCCAGCAGCTTAGGGACTACGGGTTACAATGAGCAGTTCTTC.

The chain combines TRBV4-2 with TRBJ2-2; 14 bases map to TRBD2. Trimming at V came to 4 bases and at J to 4 bases, leaving 14 bases not matched to a gene. Germline CDR1 is LGHNA and CDR2 is YNFKEQ. There are 20 residues in the CDR3. The CDR3 spells CASSPFRTSGGPLGTGELFF. DNA for the CDR3: TGTGCCAGCAGCCCTTTCCGGACTAGCGGGGGGCCCCTCGGCACCGGGGAGCTGTTTTTT.

This clone came up a few times. The V gene is TRBV7-2, the J gene TRBJ2-7, with no clear D. The CDR3 is made up of 13 amino acids. Looked up from germline, CDR1 is SGHTA and CDR2 is FQGNSA. V lost 4 bases and J lost 6, with 13 bases in between. As DNA, the CDR3 is TGTGCCAGCAGCTCCCCCCCGATGGGCGAGCAGTACTTC. This gives the protein CASSSPPMGEQYF.

This clone has a single count. Here the CDR3 DNA reads TGTGCCATCAGTGAGGGTCCCGCGCTGGGAGTCATCCGGGGACAGCAGTACTTC. This sequence encodes CAISEGPALGVIRGQQYF. The chain is built from TRBV10-3 and TRBJ2-7; D possibly matches TRBD1 or TRBD2 (5 bases each). The CDR3 is made up of 18 amino acids. Germline lookup yields CDR1 ENHRY and CDR2 SYGVKD. V was cut by 2 bases and J by 8 bases, with 28 bases left in between.

This clone has just one count. J is TRBJ2-7 and V is TRBV6-1; D tentatively reads TRBD1 or TRBD2 (5 bases each). Germline lookup yields CDR1 MNHNS and CDR2 SASEGT. This CDR3 has 15 amino acids. Between the trimmed V and J ends, which lost 7 bases and 2 bases, there was a span of 18 bases. CDR3 loop: CASTPTRDPTYEQYF. As DNA, the CDR3 is TGTGCCAGCACCCCGACCCGGGACCCAACCTACGAGCAGTACTTC.

The CDR3 DNA is TGTGCCAGCAGCTTTCGGGGGACGGACACTGAAGCTTTCTTT. Encoded protein: CASSFRGTDTEAFF. This chain connects TRBV5-6 to TRBJ1-1; D may be TRBD1 (5 bases). There are 14 residues in the CDR3. In germline, CDR1 is SGHDT, CDR2 YYEEEE. The V end lost 2 bases, the J end lost 3 bases, and 11 bases lay between the germline ends.

The V and J genes are TRBV7-2 and TRBJ1-6, with TRBD1 as a possible D gene (5 bases). Per germline, CDR1 SGHTA and CDR2 FQGNSA. V dropped 5 bases and J dropped 10 bases, with 15 bases sitting between them. The CDR3 is made up of 14 amino acids. The CDR3 nucleotides are TGTGCCAGCAGCCAGAGGGGCCTGGGGTCACCCCTCCACTTT. It codes for CASSQRGLGSPLHF.

The chain joins TRBV6-5 to TRBJ2-7; D assignment may be TRBD1 or TRBD2 (6 bases each). V shed 7 bases and J shed 5 bases, with 18 bases lying between them. This CDR3 region has 14 residues. Germline-derived CDR1 and CDR2 are MNHEY and SVGAGI. The DNA of the CDR3 is TGTGCCAGCACCCTCGGGGGCAGGGTGGACGAGCAGTACTTC. It translates to CASTLGGRVDEQYF.